A selection of T cell receptor beta chains follows, all from one sample in a study of blood T cells in healthy people across ages. TCRdb reanalysed the 5' RACE reads using MiXCR and keeps one entry per CDR3 protein. The sample yields 590,000 or so distinct CDR3 sequences, approximately 30% seen once. The sequenced sample was blood. Every receptor here comes from a woman aged 80 or over in good health. Both conserved end residues are part of each CDR3. The D gene is left open where the match is weak. Clone size is given for some rows only: seen once, a few or many times, or a class if the clone is expanded.

TRBD1,many,14,TRBV12-3/TRBV12-4,TRBJ2-7,CASSLDRGDYEQYF,TGTGCCAGCAGTCTGGACAGGGGGGACTACGAGCAGTACTTC
TRBD2,many,16,TRBV4-2,TRBJ2-4,CASSQSLAGDKNIQYF,TGTGCCAGCAGCCAATCACTAGCGGGGGACAAAAACATTCAGTACTTC
TRBD1,many,16,TRBV25-1,TRBJ2-1,CASSPQTGNPYNEQFF,TGTGCCAGCAGTCCACAGACAGGGAATCCCTACAATGAGCAGTTCTTC
TRBD1,many,12,TRBV25-1,TRBJ1-2,CASSQGALGYTF,TGTGCCAGCTCACAGGGGGCTCTTGGCTACACCTTC
.,.,13,TRBV6-2/TRBV6-3,TRBJ1-1,CASSYNTVTEAFF,TGTGCCAGCAGTTACAATACGGTGACTGAAGCTTTCTTT
.,.,15,TRBV7-2,TRBJ2-7,CASSLVIGSSYEQYF,TGTGCCAGCAGCTTAGTGATCGGGAGCTCCTACGAGCAGTACTTC
.,many,14,TRBV5-1,TRBJ1-2,CASSWSAGDYGYTF,TGCGCCAGCAGCTGGTCGGCAGGGGATTATGGCTACACCTTC
.,many,13,TRBV2,TRBJ2-6,CASTPDGANVLTF,TGTGCCAGCACCCCAGACGGGGCCAACGTCCTGACTTTC
.,few,15,TRBV7-8,TRBJ1-4,CASSSSLGIGEKLFF,TGTGCCAGCAGCTCCTCGCTGGGGATAGGGGAAAAACTGTTTTTT
.,.,13,TRBV20-1,TRBJ2-5,CSAVLAVGETQYF,TGCAGTGCTGTACTAGCTGTGGGGGAGACCCAGTACTTC
TRBD1,.,16,TRBV20-1,TRBJ2-5,CSARAGHGQGAETRYF,TGCAGTGCTAGAGCCGGACACGGACAGGGGGCTGAGACCCGGTACTTC
.,.,14,TRBV10-3,TRBJ1-5,CTISEPGPIQPQHF,TGTACCATCAGTGAGCCAGGACCAATTCAGCCCCAGCATTTT
TRBD1,many,14,TRBV6-2/TRBV6-3,TRBJ1-5,CASAGGRGDQPQHF,TGTGCCAGCGCAGGGGGCAGGGGGGATCAGCCCCAGCATTTT
TRBD1,many,16,TRBV5-6,TRBJ2-3,CASSPGTGASTDTQYF,TGTGCCAGCAGCCCGGGGACAGGGGCTAGCACAGATACGCAGTATTTT
TRBD1,few,16,TRBV4-3,TRBJ2-5,CASSQGTGYNEKTQYF,TGCGCCAGCAGCCAAGGGACAGGCTACAACGAAAAGACCCAGTACTTC
.,few,14,TRBV30,TRBJ2-3,CAWSPGSSTDTQYF,TGTGCCTGGAGTCCCGGGAGTTCCACAGATACGCAGTATTTT
.,many,11,TRBV29-1,TRBJ1-2,CSVEQASGYTF,TGCAGCGTTGAACAGGCGAGTGGCTACACCTTC
.,few,15,TRBV5-1,TRBJ1-4,CASSYAGESNEKLFF,TGCGCCAGCAGCTATGCAGGGGAGTCTAATGAAAAACTGTTTTTT
.,.,15,TRBV5-1,TRBJ1-1,CASSPVAAMNTEAFF,TGCGCCAGCAGCCCCGTGGCAGCTATGAACACTGAAGCTTTCTTT
.,few,15,TRBV4-3,TRBJ1-1,CASSQDFSLDTEAFF,TGCGCCAGCAGCCAAGATTTTTCGTTGGACACTGAAGCTTTCTTT
TRBD2,.,15,TRBV12-3/TRBV12-4,TRBJ2-3,CASSLRSGGTDTQYF,TGTGCCAGCAGTCTGCGAAGCGGGGGCACAGATACGCAGTATTTT
.,many,15,TRBV28,TRBJ1-6,CASRLETGYNSPLHF,TGTGCCAGCAGGTTAGAAACAGGGTATAATTCACCCCTCCACTTT
TRBD1,.,14,TRBV20-1,TRBJ1-5,CSASNDRVNQPQHF,TGCAGTGCTTCGAACGACAGGGTCAATCAGCCCCAGCATTTT
TRBD2,few,14,TRBV18,TRBJ2-3,CASHRSGMTDTQYF,TGTGCCAGTCATCGAAGCGGGATGACAGATACGCAGTATTTT
.,once,14,TRBV7-2,TRBJ1-5,CASSLVPRDQPQHF,TGTGCCAGCAGCTTAGTTCCGCGGGATCAGCCCCAGCATTTT
.,.,11,TRBV29-1,TRBJ1-2,CSAEERGSYTF,TGCAGCGCAGAAGAGCGGGGCAGCTACACCTTC
TRBD1,many,15,TRBV4-2,TRBJ2-7,CASSDRQGLTYEQYF,TGTGCCAGCAGCGACCGACAGGGGCTAACCTACGAGCAGTACTTC
.,many,15,TRBV7-2,TRBJ2-5,CASSPGRGLGETQYF,TGTGCCAGCAGCCCCGGGCGGGGCCTGGGAGAGACCCAGTACTTC
.,.,15,TRBV7-3,TRBJ1-3,CASSLGQSSGNTIYF,TGTGCCAGCAGCTTAGGCCAGAGCTCTGGAAACACCATATATTTT
.,many,17,TRBV5-1,TRBJ1-6,CASSLEGRSGGGSPLHF,TGCGCCAGCAGCTTGGAGGGCAGAAGCGGCGGGGGATCACCCCTCCACTTT
TRBD1,.,16,TRBV6-1,TRBJ1-1,CASSEVSGQTNTEAFF,TGTGCCAGCAGTGAAGTGTCGGGACAGACGAACACTGAAGCTTTCTTT
TRBD1,.,14,TRBV7-8,TRBJ1-1,CASSPPRDRVEAFF,TGTGCCAGCAGCCCGCCCCGGGACAGGGTGGAAGCTTTCTTT
.,.,12,TRBV11-2,TRBJ2-3,CVSSLGGDTQYF,TGTGTCAGCAGCTTAGGCGGTGATACGCAGTATTTT
TRBD1,.,14,TRBV10-3,TRBJ2-5,CASTAGQGVGTQYF,TGTGCCTCCACCGCCGGACAGGGTGTCGGGACCCAGTACTTC
.,few,12,TRBV12-3/TRBV12-4,TRBJ1-5,CASSFADQPQHF,TGTGCCAGCAGTTTTGCGGATCAGCCCCAGCATTTT
.,.,16,TRBV12-3/TRBV12-4,TRBJ2-4,CASSFAIQSAKNIQYF,TGTGCCAGCAGCTTCGCTATTCAATCAGCCAAAAACATTCAGTACTTC
TRBD1,many,15,TRBV5-4,TRBJ2-5,CASSLGDRGQETQYF,TGTGCCAGCAGCTTAGGGGACAGGGGCCAAGAGACCCAGTACTTC
.,few,16,TRBV4-1,TRBJ1-4,CASSNYGQSRNEKLFF,TGCGCCAGCAGCAATTATGGACAGAGCCGAAATGAAAAACTGTTTTTT
.,.,15,TRBV5-1,TRBJ1-2,CASTPGGPENYGYTF,TGCGCCAGCACCCCCGGGGGGCCGGAGAACTATGGCTACACCTTC